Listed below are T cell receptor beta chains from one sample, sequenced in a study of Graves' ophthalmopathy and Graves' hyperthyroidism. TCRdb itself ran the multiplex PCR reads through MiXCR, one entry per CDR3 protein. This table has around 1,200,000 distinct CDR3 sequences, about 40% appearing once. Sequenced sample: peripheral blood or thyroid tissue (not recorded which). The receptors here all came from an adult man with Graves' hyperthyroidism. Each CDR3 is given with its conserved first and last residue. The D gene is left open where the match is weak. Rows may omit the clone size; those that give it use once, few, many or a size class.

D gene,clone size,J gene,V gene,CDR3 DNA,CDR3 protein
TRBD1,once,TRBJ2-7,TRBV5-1,TGCGCCAGCAGCTTGTTGCAGGGGGCGTCCTACGAGCAGTACTTC,CASSLLQGASYEQYF
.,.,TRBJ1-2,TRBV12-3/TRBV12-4,TGTGCCAGCAGTCCACCAGGGGTAGGCTACACCTTC,CASSPPGVGYTF
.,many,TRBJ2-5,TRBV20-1,TGCAGTGCTAGTCTTGTCGGGACGGAATATCAAGAGACCCAGTACTTC,CSASLVGTEYQETQYF
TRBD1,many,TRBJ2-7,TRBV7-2,TGTGCCAGCAGCCTGGACTTACGGGACAGAGCCTACGAGCAGTACTTC,CASSLDLRDRAYEQYF
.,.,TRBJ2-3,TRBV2,TGTGCCAGCAGCGCGGGACTCGATACGCAGTATTTT,CASSAGLDTQYF
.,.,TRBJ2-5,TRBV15,TGTGCCACCAGCAGAGGAGGGCTCCAAGAGACCCAGTACTTC,CATSRGGLQETQYF
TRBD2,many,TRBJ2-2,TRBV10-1,TGCGCCAGCAGTGTTAGCGGGGGGACCTACACCGGGGAGCTGTTTTTT,CASSVSGGTYTGELFF
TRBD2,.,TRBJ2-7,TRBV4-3,TGCGCCAGCAGCCCAAAGACTAGCGGGGGTTACGAGCAGTACTTC,CASSPKTSGGYEQYF
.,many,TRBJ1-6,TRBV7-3,TGTGCCAGCAGCCCTCGGGGGGCCTATAATTCACCCCTCCACTTT,CASSPRGAYNSPLHF
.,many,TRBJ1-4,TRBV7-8,TGTGCCAGCAGCACTAATTCAGGGGCCGGTGGTGAAAAACTGTTTTTT,CASSTNSGAGGEKLFF
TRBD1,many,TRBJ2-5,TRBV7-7,TGTGCCAGCAGCTCCGGGACAGGGAGCCTCCAAGAGACCCAGTACTTC,CASSSGTGSLQETQYF
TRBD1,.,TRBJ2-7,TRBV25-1,TGTGCCAGCAGTGAAGGACAGGGCAGCTTAAAAGGGTCCTCCTACGAGCAGTACTTC,CASSEGQGSLKGSSYEQYF
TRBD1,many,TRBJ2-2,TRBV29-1,TGCAGCGTTGTCGATCCGGGACAGGGCCTCGGGGAGCTGTTTTTT,CSVVDPGQGLGELFF
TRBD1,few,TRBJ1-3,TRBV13,TGTGCCAGCAGTTTAGGCTGGGGGACAGGGAGCTCTGGAAACACCATATATTTT,CASSLGWGTGSSGNTIYF
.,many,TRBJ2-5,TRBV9,TGTGCCAGCACCCCTCGGTCTCCACAAGAGACCCAGTACTTC,CASTPRSPQETQYF
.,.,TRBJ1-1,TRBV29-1,TGCAGCGCCTGTCCCGGGGACGTGGGCACTGAAGCTTTCTTT,CSACPGDVGTEAFF
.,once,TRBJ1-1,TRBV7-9,TGTGCCAGCGGGGACTGGGAGTCGGACACTGAAGCTTTCTTT,CASGDWESDTEAFF
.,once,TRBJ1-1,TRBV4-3,TGCGCCAGCAGCCAAGTAAGGGGGGGATTTGAATCTTTCTTT,CASSQVRGGFESFF
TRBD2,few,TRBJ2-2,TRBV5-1,TGCGCCAGCAGCTTGTTCGCGGGAGGGAACACCGGGGAGCTGTTTTTT,CASSLFAGGNTGELFF
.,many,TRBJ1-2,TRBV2,TGTGCCACGCTAAAGTCCAGGGACTATGGCTACACCTTC,CATLKSRDYGYTF
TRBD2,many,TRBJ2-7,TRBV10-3,TGTGCCACCAGCGGGGGGATCTCCTACGAGCAGTACTTC,CATSGGISYEQYF
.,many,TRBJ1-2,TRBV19,TGTGCCAGTAGTATCACGTCCGAGATTGGGGGCTACACCTTC,CASSITSEIGGYTF
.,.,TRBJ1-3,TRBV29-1,TGCAGCGTTGAAGGGCGGGGGGGCACCATATATTTT,CSVEGRGGTIYF
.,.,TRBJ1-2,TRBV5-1,TGCGCCAGCAGCTTGGCCCTCCCCCCAAGCGGCTACACCTTC,CASSLALPPSGYTF
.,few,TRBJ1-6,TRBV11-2,TGTGCCAGCAGCTTAGAGACGGGTCCCCTCCACTTT,CASSLETGPLHF
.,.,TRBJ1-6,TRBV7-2,TGTGCCAGCCCTTCCGGGGGGCCGCCCCTCCACTTT,CASPSGGPPLHF
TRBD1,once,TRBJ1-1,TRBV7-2,TGTGCCAGCAGCTTAGTTCGGGGAGGGGGCTATATGAACACTGAAGCTTTCTTT,CASSLVRGGGYMNTEAFF